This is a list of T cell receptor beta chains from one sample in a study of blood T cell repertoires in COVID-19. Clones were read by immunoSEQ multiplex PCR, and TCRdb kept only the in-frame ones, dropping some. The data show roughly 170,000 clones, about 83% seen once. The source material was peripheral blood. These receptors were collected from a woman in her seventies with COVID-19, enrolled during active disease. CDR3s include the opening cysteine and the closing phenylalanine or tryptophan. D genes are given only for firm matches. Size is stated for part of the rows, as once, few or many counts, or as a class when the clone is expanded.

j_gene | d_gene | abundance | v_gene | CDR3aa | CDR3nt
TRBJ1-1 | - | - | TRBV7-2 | CASSSRGTYTEAFF | TGTGCCAGCAGCTCTAGGGGGACATACACTGAAGCTTTCTTT
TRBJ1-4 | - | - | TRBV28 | CASSSSAEKLFF | TGTGCCAGCAGTTCTTCAGCGGAAAAACTGTTTTTT
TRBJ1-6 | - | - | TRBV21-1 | CASSPPQNRETNSPLHF | TGTGCCAGCAGCCCCCCCCAGAACCGGGAGACCAATTCACCCCTCCACTTT
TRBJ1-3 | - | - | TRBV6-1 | CASSGTHGGEAGNTIYF | TGTGCCAGCAGTGGGACCCATGGGGGGGAGGCTGGAAACACCATATATTTT
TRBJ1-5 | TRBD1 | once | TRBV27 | CASRPDRVGNQPQHF | TGTGCCAGCAGACCGGACAGGGTGGGCAATCAGCCCCAGCATTTT
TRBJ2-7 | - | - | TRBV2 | CASMGGSASSYEQYF | TGTGCCAGCATGGGAGGTAGCGCGAGCTCCTACGAGCAGTACTTC
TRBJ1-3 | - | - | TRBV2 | CASRAGFSGNTIYF | TGTGCCAGCAGGGCAGGCTTCTCTGGAAACACCATATATTTT
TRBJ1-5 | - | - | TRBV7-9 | CASSLGGRKSNQPQHF | TGTGCCAGCAGCTTAGGTGGCAGAAAGTCAAATCAGCCCCAGCATTTT
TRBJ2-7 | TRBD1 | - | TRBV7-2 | CASRHTGVYEQYF | TGTGCCAGCAGACACACAGGGGTCTACGAGCAGTACTTC
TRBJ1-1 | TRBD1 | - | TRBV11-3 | CASSLLGQSNTEAFF | TGTGCCAGCAGCTTGTTGGGACAGTCGAACACTGAAGCTTTCTTT
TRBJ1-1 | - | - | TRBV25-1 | CASSAMTATPEAFF | TGTGCCAGCAGTGCAATGACAGCTACCCCTGAAGCTTTCTTT
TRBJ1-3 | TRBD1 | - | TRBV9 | CASSNPRGTVSGNTIYF | TGTGCCAGCAGCAACCCAAGGGGGACAGTCTCTGGAAACACCATATATTTT
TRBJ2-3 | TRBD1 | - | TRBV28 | CASSPPDRGGTDTQYF | TGTGCCAGCAGTCCTCCGGACAGGGGGGGGACAGATACGCAGTATTTT
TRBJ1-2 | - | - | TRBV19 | CASSIGGRYGYTF | TGTGCCAGTAGTATAGGCGGCCGTTATGGCTACACCTTC
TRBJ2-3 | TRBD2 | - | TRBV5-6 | CASSFGRLALVSTDTQYF | TGTGCCAGCAGCTTCGGCCGACTAGCGCTCGTTAGCACAGATACGCAGTATTTT
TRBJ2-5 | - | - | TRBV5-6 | CASSSRMLQETQYF | TGTGCCAGCAGCTCCAGGATGCTCCAAGAGACCCAGTACTTC
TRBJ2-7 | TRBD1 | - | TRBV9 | CASSAGTGGHYEQYF | TGTGCCAGCAGCGCGGGGACAGGGGGCCACTACGAGCAGTACTTC
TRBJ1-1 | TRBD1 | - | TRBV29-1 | CSATNQGVDTEAFF | TGCAGCGCGACCAACCAGGGGGTGGACACTGAAGCTTTCTTT
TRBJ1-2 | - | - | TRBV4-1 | CASSRPEGVGYGYTF | TGCGCCAGCAGCCGCCCCGAGGGGGTCGGCTATGGCTACACCTTC
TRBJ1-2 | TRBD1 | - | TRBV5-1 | CASSGGQGGGYTF | TGCGCCAGCAGCGGAGGACAGGGTGGCGGCTACACCTTC
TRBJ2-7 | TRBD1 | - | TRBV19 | CASSMDRDDEQYF | TGTGCCAGTAGTATGGACAGGGACGACGAGCAGTACTTC
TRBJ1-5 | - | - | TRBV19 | CASSMRVNQPQHF | TGTGCCAGTAGTATGCGGGTCAATCAGCCCCAGCATTTT